The entry below gives a single T cell receptor (beta chain) sequence along with its context. This clone was seen only once. Its antigen target is currently unknown. The sample holds no much larger clone one base away, and base qualities are not on file. The library was built by means of the immunoSEQ multiplex PCR assay. For the multiplex PCR, a mixture combining 60 forward primers for TCR Vbeta segments and 13 reverse primers for TCR Jbeta segments was used. Amplification of the CDR3 region of rearranged TCR beta genes was performed with a multiplex PCR assay on genomic DNA. The Illumina HiSeq System was used to sequence the amplified TCR beta libraries as 87-base-pair reads. The paper's processing steps were these. In a later analysis, approximately 74 million unique TCR beta chains were counted across the approximately 640 repertoires, and roughly 11 million of these chains were shared by at least two donors. A nearest-neighbor algorithm error-corrected the raw reads and collapsed the reads into unique sequences, merging closely related sequences to remove PCR and sequencing errors. Alignment of CDR3 sequences to IMGT reference sequences was used to assign V, D and J gene segments. For a sequence to be retained, a match of at least six nucleotides was required to both a V gene segment and a J gene segment. Rearrangements were called productive when the CDR3 lacked stop codons and stayed in frame with V and J; all others were non-productive. Following IMGT convention, CDR3 was defined as the stretch from the second conserved V-encoded cysteine up to the conserved J-encoded phenylalanine. The earlier analysis of 587 of the donors excluded sequences that lacked an unambiguous match to a single V gene segment. An earlier analysis of a few hundred of the donors classified V segments as functional when productive rearrangements were above 56.7% and as segregating when the standard deviation between donors was above 5%. A statistical classification framework was built for diagnosing cytomegalovirus status from the catalog of TCR beta chain sequences. V and J gene assignment, in a later analysis, came from comparing TCR nucleotide sequences with IMGT/GENE-DB human TR gene sequences. The TCRdist pipeline was used in a later analysis to assign CDR3 sequences and most-parsimonious VDJ recombination scenarios. In a later analysis, every TCR beta chain was defined by the combination of its CDR3 amino acid sequence and its V-gene family, and reads without a unique V-gene family were dropped. To address suspected cross-contamination and a sequencing artifact, a later analysis removed some 620 highly shared, low-generation-probability nucleotide sequences. For each public chain, a later analysis derived a clonal expansion index from normalized ranks of inferred template counts within each repertoire. In a later analysis, generation probabilities were computed with a VDJ recombination model fitted to out-of-frame rearrangements, and the resulting probabilities were checked against IGoR. Hypergeometric tests were used in a later analysis to score TCR-TCR, TCR-HLA and TCR-CMV co-occurrence, with a repertoire-size bias correction applied to the TCR pairs. In a later analysis, false discovery rates were estimated by permuting HLA or CMV assignments 20 times. A later analysis grouped co-occurring TCRs with DBSCAN, adding TCRdist sequence similarity when clustering within HLA-allele-positive subsets. Repertoires with fewer than 30,000 or more than 120,000 public chains, plus five repertoires with anomalous nucleotide sharing, were excluded from co-occurrence clustering. TCRdb stores this immuneACCESS table with in-frame sequences only. Part of the clones is absent; in the studies checked, under half of the shortfall reflects unresolved V genes, and no reason is known for the rest. The V and J calls and the clone size are those of that table, but D and trimming were determined from the DNA. The sample table records about 150,000 clones; more than 75% of these occur just once. Around 13% of the sample comes from the top ten.

In total, roughly 710 healthy bone marrow donors made up the cohort. At the time of sampling, all cohort members were nominally healthy, though unrecorded immune exposures were likely present. The donor was CMV seropositive and belonged to the group of 250 to 300 seropositive cohort members. A peripheral blood sample was provided by each donor, and peripheral blood mononuclear cells were used for TCR beta sequencing. The Qiagen DNeasy Blood Extraction Kit was used to extract genomic DNA from the blood cell samples. In the germline V gene, CDR1 corresponds to ENHRY and CDR2 to SYGVKD. From cysteine to phenylalanine, the CDR3 is 11 amino acids long. The only DNA kept is the CDR3, 33 bases in frame from the first base. The V end loses 8 bases and the J end loses 9 bases, and a stretch of 11 bases separates them. The sample is drawn from a study of cytomegalovirus exposure and HLA in healthy donors (TCRdb year 2017). Study-level background: In an earlier analysis of under 600 of the donors, 276 Gb of sequence data and 100 million or so unique TCR beta sequences from approximately 180 million T cells were reported. Donor age, sex, ethnicity and CMV serostatus were compiled alongside the repertoire data. Five DR-DQ haplotypes were treated as single units for association and clustering because of strong linkage in the cohort. Typing coverage differed by locus: A, B, C, DRB1 and DQB1 were typed in about 629-630 donors, DQA1 in about 500, DPA1 in over 600, and DPB1 in roughly 450. To study patterns of TCR occurrence, a later analysis re-analyzed previously published TCR beta repertoires from 600 to 750 donors and added high-resolution HLA genotyping. On average, approximately 250,000 unique TCR beta nucleotide sequences were sequenced per donor among a few hundred genotyped donors of the cohort, with approximately 18% of those sequences being non-productive. In an earlier analysis of roughly 540 of the donors, high-throughput TCR beta sequencing was used to judge whether each TCR beta V gene segment behaved as functional or pseudogenic. Along with the approximately 620-subject first cohort, a separate validation cohort of approximately 110 different subjects was used. Rather than using new phenotypic data, the later analysis identified candidate immune exposures from TCR beta sequences and from how often those sequences occurred across donors. Every repertoire in the discovery cohort had been generated on one and the same sequencing platform. A later genetic analysis used genome-wide SNP genotypes for about three fifths of the 666 donors, treating that subset as a discovery cohort. HLA typing included class I and class II loci at four-digit resolution. Roughly 320 gigabases of sequencing data and around 85 million unique TCR sequences made up an early release that covered under 750 HLA-typed donors. The study was designed to test whether signatures of past pathogen exposure could be identified by cataloging public T cell receptors. The study profiled the T cell repertoires of under 850 subjects by immunosequencing and related them to cytomegalovirus serostatus. To predict cytomegalovirus infection status, the study combined high-throughput TCR immunosequencing, statistical association of individual TCRs with disease status, and machine learning. Of the roughly 400 genotyped donors, approximately 83% fell in the genetic ancestry cluster associated with self-reported Caucasian donors. Summary of the overall study and its limitations: Correlated functional status among segregating V segments might be attributable to linkage disequilibrium, but an unknown experimental factor could not be ruled out. A later genetic analysis reported fewer N-insertions in productive TCRs among donors in an Asian-associated ancestry cluster than the approximately 670-donor mean. Only TCR beta chains were sequenced in this cohort, and the absence of alpha or paired-chain data limited detectable features. Because the 87-base-pair reads could not distinguish some IMGT-functional V segments, including TRBV6-2 and TRBV6-3, those segments were excluded. Immune exposure information for the cohort was limited to CMV serostatus. Cytomegalovirus status was reported to be diagnosed by the classifier with high specificity and sensitivity in both the original and validation cohorts. Assigning TCR associations to individual alleles was difficult when HLA alleles, especially DR and DQ, strongly co-occurred. Because counts were too low, approximately 15 rarely observed V segments, including chromosome 9 orphons, were excluded from the earlier analysis of around 640 of the donors. In an earlier analysis of some 550 of the donors, most TCR beta V segments were observed in productive rearrangements about 87% or about 30% of the time, broadly matching IMGT annotations. A total of 150 to 200 TCR beta chains were listed by the study as associated with cytomegalovirus. Because HLA typing was unavailable for some donors at each locus, only the typed subset was used in association tests. A later analysis found that TCR association rates varied across HLA loci, with DRB1 alleles showing the most associated TCRs and HLA-C alleles the fewest. The sequencing pipeline was judged likely to have produced a cluster of highly shared sequence variants as a technical artifact. In a later analysis, several top co-occurrence clusters were reported to appear linked to parvovirus B19, influenza, CMV and Epstein-Barr virus. Roughly uniform sequencing depth across donors was assumed in presence/absence analyses, although this assumption may not hold. A further reported finding was that TCR beta sequences accurately predicted the HLA-A and HLA-B alleles for most subjects in the first cohort. In a later genetic analysis, a missense DCLRE1C variant was associated with V-gene and J-gene trimming of TCR beta chains, and the association was replicated in an independent cohort. In a later analysis, HLA-associated TCR beta chains showed more clonal expansion and lower generation probabilities than non-associated chains that were equally common. A few of the identified cytomegalovirus-associated TCR beta chains were confirmed in vitro to be specific for cytomegalovirus antigens. It was suggested by the authors that the approach could potentially be generalized to other disease states and immunological phenotypes. Across donors, most TCR sequences were observed very rarely, whereas some public TCRs were present in many individuals. Most CMV-associated TCR beta chains appeared to be HLA-restricted in a later analysis, and the HLA associations seemed to be driven largely by CMV exposure. In a later analysis, more than 15,000 TCR beta sequences were associated with specific HLA alleles at a false discovery rate of 0.05.

The sequence joins TRBV10-3 to TRBJ2-4, with a weak D call of TRBD2 (5 bases match). The clonotype originates from a man aged 25 to 45 in good health and CMV-seropositive. Sequencing was performed on PBMCs. DNA sequence: TGTGCCATCGACCCGGAGGCCATTCAGTACTTC. Translated, this is CAIDPEAIQYF.